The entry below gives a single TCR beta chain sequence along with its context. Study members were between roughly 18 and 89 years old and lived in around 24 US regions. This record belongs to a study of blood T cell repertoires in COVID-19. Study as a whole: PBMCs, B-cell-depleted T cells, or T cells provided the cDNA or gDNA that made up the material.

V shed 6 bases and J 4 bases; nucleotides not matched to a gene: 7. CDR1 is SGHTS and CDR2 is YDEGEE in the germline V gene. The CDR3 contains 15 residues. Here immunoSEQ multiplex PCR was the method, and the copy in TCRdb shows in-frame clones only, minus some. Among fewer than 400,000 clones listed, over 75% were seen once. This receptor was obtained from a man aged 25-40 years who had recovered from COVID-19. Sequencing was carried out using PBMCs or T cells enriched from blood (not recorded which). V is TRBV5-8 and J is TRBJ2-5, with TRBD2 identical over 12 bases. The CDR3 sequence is CASTDWGLAGETQYF. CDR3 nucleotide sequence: TGTGCCAGCACCGATTGGGGACTAGCGGGAGAGACCCAGTACTTC.